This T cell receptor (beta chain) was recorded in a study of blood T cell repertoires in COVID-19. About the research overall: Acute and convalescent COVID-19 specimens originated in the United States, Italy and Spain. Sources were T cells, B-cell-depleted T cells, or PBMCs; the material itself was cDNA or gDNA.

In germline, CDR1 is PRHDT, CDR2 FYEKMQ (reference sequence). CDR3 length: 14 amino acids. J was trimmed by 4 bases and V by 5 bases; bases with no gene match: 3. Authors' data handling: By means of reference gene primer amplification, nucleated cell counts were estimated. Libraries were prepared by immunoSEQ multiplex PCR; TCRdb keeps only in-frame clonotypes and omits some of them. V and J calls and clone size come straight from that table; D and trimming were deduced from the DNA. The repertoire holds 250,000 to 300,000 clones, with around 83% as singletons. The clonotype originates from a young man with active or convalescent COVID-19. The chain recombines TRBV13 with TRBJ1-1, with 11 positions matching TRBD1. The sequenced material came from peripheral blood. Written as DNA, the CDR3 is TGTGCCAGCAGCCCCGGGACAGGGGGCACTGAAGCTTTCTTT. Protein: CASSPGTGGTEAFF.